This entry concerns a single TCR beta chain. Germline assignment: CDR1 ENHRY and CDR2 SYGVKD. Losses at the gene ends were 0 bases for V and 5 bases for J; bases not matched to a gene: 12. There are 17 residues in the CDR3. The data originate from a study of blood T cells in healthy people across ages. The second PCR ran roughly 7 to 11 cycles with a sample-barcoded 5' primer and J-beta primers. TCRdb independently ran MiXCR on the 5' RACE reads; one entry per CDR3 protein. The profile covers about 1,600,000 distinct CDR3 sequences, with around two fifths appearing a single time and 7.9% taken by the ten largest.

The chain links TRBV10-3 to TRBJ2-5, with TRBD2 matching over 7 bases. Source material: blood. This sequence was found in a woman under 30 in good health. CDR3 sequence (DNA): TGTGCCATCAGTGAGTCGTCTAGGGGAGGGCTTCAGGAGACCCAGTACTTC. Translating it yields CAISESSRGGLQETQYF.